Reported below is one TCR beta chain. The source of the sample is a study of blood T cell repertoires in COVID-19. Looking at the study overall: Sample material is recorded as cDNA or gDNA derived from T cells, B-cell-depleted T cells, or PBMCs.

Seattle's enrolled individuals joined amid active infection and were then monitored longitudinally. Produced via immunoSEQ multiplex PCR; TCRdb's table is partial and in-frame only. The repertoire consists of 81,000 or so clones, with around 85% occurring once and the leading ten covering roughly 9.6%. The CDR3 is made up of 14 amino acids. CDR1 SNHLY and CDR2 FYNNEI come from the germline V gene. Trimming removed 3 bases from V and 7 bases from J; junction bases left unmatched: 5. Sequencing input: peripheral blood. This rearrangement joins TRBV2 to TRBJ2-1, with TRBD2 matching 8 bases. The sequence derives from a man in his fifties or sixties with COVID-19, enrolled during active disease. The DNA of the CDR3 is TGTGCCAGCAGTGATAGCGGGGTCGGGAATGAGCAGTTCTTC. Translation gives CASSDSGVGNEQFF.